The rows below give T cell receptor beta chains drawn from one sample of a study of early T cells in non-severe SARS-CoV-2 infection. TCRdb analysed the 5' RACE reads with MiXCR anew, one entry per CDR3 protein. The sample lists tens of thousands of distinct CDR3 sequences; roughly a tenth were seen once. Sequencing used whole blood. The receptors stem from an adult who was a healthcare worker with PCR-confirmed SARS-CoV-2 infection or an uninfected control (not recorded which). The CDR3 runs from the conserved cysteine through the conserved F or W. The D gene is left open where the match is weak. Expanded clones are given a class, and other clones once, few, many or no size at all.

V gene	D gene	J gene	clone size	CDR3 DNA	CDR3 protein
TRBV10-3	NA	TRBJ2-1	many	TGTGCATTAGCAACTAGCTATTACAATGAGCAGTTCTTC	CALATSYYNEQFF
TRBV19	TRBD1	TRBJ2-7	NA	TGTGCCAGTAGAATTCAAGGACAGGGTCGCTACGAGCAGTACTTC	CASRIQGQGRYEQYF
TRBV29-1	NA	TRBJ1-4	NA	TGCAGCGTTCAAGGAGCAACTAATGAAAAACTGTTTTTT	CSVQGATNEKLFF
TRBV20-1	NA	TRBJ2-7	few	TGCAGTGCCCTTCGGGACCAAAGCTACGAGCAGTACTTC	CSALRDQSYEQYF
TRBV7-9	TRBD2	TRBJ2-5	many	TGTGCCAGCAGCCCTTGGACTAGCGGAGAAGAGACCCAGTACTTC	CASSPWTSGEETQYF
TRBV19	NA	TRBJ1-5	many	TGTGCCAGTAGTATACCCGGTCAGCCCCAGCATTTT	CASSIPGQPQHF
TRBV7-9	NA	TRBJ2-5	NA	TGTGCCAGCAGGCTTTTGGAGACCCAGTACTTC	CASRLLETQYF
TRBV11-3	TRBD1	TRBJ1-2	many	TGTGCCAGCAGCCCCCCGGGACAGCTTTATGGCTACACCTTC	CASSPPGQLYGYTF
TRBV14	TRBD2	TRBJ2-1	many	TGTGCCAGCAGCCCAGGGACTAGCTCCTACAATGAGCAGTTCTTC	CASSPGTSSYNEQFF
TRBV12-3/TRBV12-4	NA	TRBJ2-7	few	TGTGCCAGCAGCCGCGCTCAGGAGCAGTACTTC	CASSRAQEQYF
TRBV7-8	TRBD2	TRBJ2-1	many	TGTGCCAGCAGCTTACTAGCGGGAGTCTACAATGAGCAGTTCTTC	CASSLLAGVYNEQFF
TRBV20-1	NA	TRBJ2-6	many	TGCAGTGCTACCGATGGGCAGGGGTCATCCTCTGGGGCCAACGTCCTGACTTTC	CSATDGQGSSSGANVLTF
TRBV6-5	TRBD2	TRBJ2-7	many	TGTGCCAGCAGGAGGGGACTAGCGGGAACCGACGAGCAGTACTTC	CASRRGLAGTDEQYF
TRBV4-2	TRBD2	TRBJ2-1	many	TGTGCCAGCAGCCAAGGTCTAGCGGGAGTTGATGAGCAGTTCTTC	CASSQGLAGVDEQFF
TRBV18	NA	TRBJ2-7	many	TGTGCCAGCTCAGCCGGACAGGGACTAAGCTACGAGCAGTACTTC	CASSAGQGLSYEQYF
TRBV12-3/TRBV12-4	TRBD1	TRBJ1-1	many	TGTGCCAGCAGTCTGACAGGGATCGGTGAAGCTTTCTTT	CASSLTGIGEAFF
TRBV11-1	NA	TRBJ2-2	few	TGTGCCAGCAGCCCCCGGACGAGGACCGGGGAGCTGTTTTTT	CASSPRTRTGELFF
TRBV5-1	NA	TRBJ1-3	many	TGCGCCAGCAGCGTGGGCCCGGAGAACACCATATATTTT	CASSVGPENTIYF
TRBV29-1	NA	TRBJ1-1	few	TGCAGCGCCGCCGGGACAAACACTGAAGCTTTCTTT	CSAAGTNTEAFF
TRBV4-2	TRBD1	TRBJ2-7	NA	TGTGCCAGCAGCGCCGACACAGGGACAGGGTCCTACGAGCAGTACTTC	CASSADTGTGSYEQYF
TRBV20-1	TRBD2	TRBJ2-7	NA	TGCAGTGCTAGAGAGACTAGCGCCGATGGGGAGCAGTACTTC	CSARETSADGEQYF
TRBV28	NA	TRBJ2-7	few	TGTGCCAGCAGTAACCCCCACAGGGTGGGGGGGGCCTACGAGCAGTACTTC	CASSNPHRVGGAYEQYF
TRBV4-3	NA	TRBJ2-2	many	TGCGCCAGCAGCCAAGAGGTAGTGAGACCAATAAACACCGGGGAGCTGTTTTTT	CASSQEVVRPINTGELFF
TRBV29-1	NA	TRBJ1-2	NA	TGCAGCGTTGCCGACTATCGGAATGGCTACACCTTC	CSVADYRNGYTF
TRBV20-1	NA	TRBJ2-5	many	TGCAGTGCTAGAGATCTTGACCAAGAGACCCAGTACTTC	CSARDLDQETQYF
TRBV20-1	NA	TRBJ1-5	many	TGCAGTGCTGAGGTGGGGGATCAGCCCCAGCATTTT	CSAEVGDQPQHF
TRBV12-2	NA	TRBJ1-1	many	TGTGCAAGTCGCTTCCCTGGGGGGACTGAAGCTTTCTTT	CASRFPGGTEAFF
TRBV20-1	TRBD2	TRBJ2-7	NA	TGCAGTGCCGGAGGACAGACTAGCGGGATTGACGAGCAGTACTTC	CSAGGQTSGIDEQYF
TRBV10-1	NA	TRBJ2-7	NA	TGCGCCACCACGGGGGACAGATCCTACGAGCAGTACTTC	CATTGDRSYEQYF
TRBV3-1	NA	TRBJ2-1	many	TGTGCCAGCAGCCGTGGGTGGATGCCCTACAATGAGCAGTTCTTC	CASSRGWMPYNEQFF
TRBV29-1	TRBD2	TRBJ2-1	NA	TGCAGCGTTGTAGGCAGGGGCACTAGCGGGGGATACAATGAGCAGTTCTTC	CSVVGRGTSGGYNEQFF
TRBV7-8	TRBD2	TRBJ2-5	many	TGTGCCAGCAGCTTAGTCCGTCGAGGGAGGGAGGGGGAGACCCAGTACTTC	CASSLVRRGREGETQYF
TRBV2	TRBD1	TRBJ2-7	NA	TGTGCCAGCAGTCTGATTTGGGACAGCTACGAGCAGTACTTC	CASSLIWDSYEQYF
TRBV18	TRBD2	TRBJ2-7	many	TGTGCCAGCTCACCACTTCTGATGGGAGCGGGAGCCCCGAGCTCCTACGAGCAGTACTTC	CASSPLLMGAGAPSSYEQYF
TRBV6-6	TRBD1	TRBJ1-2	few	TGTGCCAGCAGTTACAGTCCCGGGACAGGGAAGGATGGCTACACCTTC	CASSYSPGTGKDGYTF
TRBV7-9	NA	TRBJ2-2	NA	TGTGCCAGCAGCATCCCCGGGGAGCTGTTTTTT	CASSIPGELFF
TRBV6-5	TRBD1	TRBJ1-1	NA	TGTGCCAGTCTTGGGACAGGAGAAGCTTTCTTT	CASLGTGEAFF
TRBV5-4	TRBD1	TRBJ2-7	many	TGTGCCAGCAGCTTACCGGGACAGGGGTACGAGCAGTACTTC	CASSLPGQGYEQYF
TRBV5-1	NA	TRBJ1-5	NA	TGCGCCAGCAGCTTGGGACAGAGCAATCAGCCCCAGCATTTT	CASSLGQSNQPQHF
TRBV27	NA	TRBJ1-1	NA	TGTGCCAGCAGTTCTGGATACACTGAAGCTTTCTTT	CASSSGYTEAFF
TRBV21-1	NA	TRBJ2-1	many	TGTGCCAGCAGGAAAAAATCGGCAGAGAGCGGGAGTGATGAGCAGTTCTTC	CASRKKSAESGSDEQFF
TRBV6-1	TRBD1	TRBJ1-5	NA	TGTGCCAGCAGCAGGGACAGGGATGGAAGCAATCAGCCCCAGCATTTT	CASSRDRDGSNQPQHF
TRBV19	NA	TRBJ1-4	few	TGTGCCAGCCGACTAGGTCCTAATGAAAAACTGTTTTTT	CASRLGPNEKLFF
TRBV28	NA	TRBJ1-6	NA	TGTGCCAGCAGTTTAAACCAGATTGGGTGGAGCTCACCCCTCCACTTT	CASSLNQIGWSSPLHF
TRBV12-3/TRBV12-4	NA	TRBJ2-2	many	TGTGCCAGCTGCACCTGGGACACCGGGGAGCTGTTTTTT	CASCTWDTGELFF
TRBV6-5	NA	TRBJ2-1	NA	TGTGCCAGCAGTTACGGGGAAGAGCAGTTCTTC	CASSYGEEQFF
TRBV12-3/TRBV12-4	TRBD2	TRBJ2-1	few	TGTGCCAGCAGCCCCGGGACTAGCCTGTTATACAATGAGCAGTTCTTC	CASSPGTSLLYNEQFF
TRBV11-2	NA	TRBJ1-3	few	TGTGCCAGCAGCTTAGGCACAGGCTCTCTTGATTTT	CASSLGTGSLDF
TRBV20-1	TRBD1	TRBJ1-2	few	TGCAGTGCTAGAGGGACAGGGGGCCTCCTCTATGGCTACACCTTC	CSARGTGGLLYGYTF
TRBV5-1	NA	TRBJ2-7	NA	TGCGCCAGCAGCCCTATCCTGGGCCCCTCCCGGGAGCAGTACTTC	CASSPILGPSREQYF
TRBV12-3/TRBV12-4	TRBD1	TRBJ1-6	NA	TGTGCCAGCAGTCAACGGGACAGGCAGTCCTATAATTCACCCCTCCACTTT	CASSQRDRQSYNSPLHF
TRBV5-6	NA	TRBJ1-1	few	TGTGCCAGCAGCAAGAACACTGAAGCTTTCTTT	CASSKNTEAFF
TRBV21-1	NA	TRBJ1-1	NA	TGTGCCAGCAGCTCTCCGGACGGACTGAACACTGAAGCTTTCTTT	CASSSPDGLNTEAFF
TRBV7-2	TRBD1	TRBJ1-3	NA	TGTGCCAGCAGCCGCGTCTTTACAGGGGGCTCTGAAAACACCATATATTTT	CASSRVFTGGSENTIYF
TRBV20-1	NA	TRBJ1-1	NA	TGCAGTGCTAGAGTTCAGGGAGGTGAAGCTTTCTTT	CSARVQGGEAFF
TRBV10-3	NA	TRBJ2-7	many	TGTGCCATCAGTGAGTCCCCAGGCTCCGGGCGTTACGAGCAGTACTTC	CAISESPGSGRYEQYF
TRBV14	NA	TRBJ1-1	NA	TGTGCCAGCAGCCCACATAACTCGGGGGGGAACACTGAAGCTTTCTTT	CASSPHNSGGNTEAFF
TRBV7-8	TRBD1	TRBJ2-3	many	TGTGCCAGCAGCGCCATCACCGGACAGGGCACAGATACGCAGTATTTT	CASSAITGQGTDTQYF